The 25 T cell receptor beta chains below come from one sample, sequenced in a study of identical twins' blood T cells. Via MiXCR, TCRdb re-called the 5' RACE reads, giving one row per CDR3 protein. The table lists 350,000 to 450,000 distinct CDR3 sequences, 25% to 35% of them singletons, with 5.5% to 6.5% in the top ten. The source material was PBMCs. These receptors all stem from a woman between 18 and 55 years old in good health.

This chain connects TRBV19 to TRBJ1-5, with TRBD1 as a possible D gene (5 bases). CDR1 and CDR2 (germline): LNHDA, SQIVND (reference sequence). Trimming removed 7 bases at V and 8 bases at J, with 18 bases between. This CDR3 contains 14 residues. CDR3 DNA: TGTGCCAGTATCAGAAATGGGGGTCTAGAGCCCCAGCATTTT. Translation: CASIRNGGLEPQHF.

This clonotype was counted only a few times. V and J are TRBV5-5 and TRBJ1-1; the D gene is possibly TRBD1 (6 bases). V dropped 1 base and J dropped 4 bases, with 17 bases sitting between them. This CDR3 region has 16 residues. The germline V gene encodes CDR1 SGHKS and CDR2 YYEKEE (reference sequence). CDR3 nucleotide sequence: TGTGCCAGCAGCTTGACCATGACAGGTTTTGTCACTGAAGCTTTCTTT. Protein: CASSLTMTGFVTEAFF. Using reference TRBV5-5 and TRBJ1-1 for the parts outside the CDR3, the full variable domain is DAGVTQSPTHLIKTRGQQVTLRCSPISGHKSVSWYQQVLGQGPQFIFQYYEKEERGRGNFPDRFSARQFPNYSSELNVNALLLGDSALYLCASSLTMTGFVTEAFFGQGTRLTVV.

Worth noting for this clonotype: The CDR3 does not end in the conserved phenylalanine or tryptophan, so this is likely a read error. The V call is TRBV19, the J call TRBJ1-2; D not resolved. V lost 6 bases to trimming and J lost 0 bases, with 5 bases between them. Germline-derived CDR1 and CDR2 are LNHDA and SQIVND (reference sequence). This CDR3 has 12 amino acids. The CDR3 loop reads CASRVANYGYTS. CDR3 DNA sequence: TGTGCCAGTAGGGTCGCTAACTATGGCTACACCTCC.

The sample holds a few counts of this clonotype. The CDR3 sequence: CASSLQGEQYF. The CDR3 DNA is TGTGCCAGCAGTCTTCAGGGTGAGCAGTACTTC. This chain connects TRBV3-1 to TRBJ2-7, with D possibly matching TRBD1 (5 bases). The ends were cut back, 6 bases at V and 7 bases at J, with 10 bases in the middle. This CDR3 has 11 amino acids. Germline V lookup: CDR1 LGHDT, CDR2 YNNKEL (reference sequence).

V usage is TRBV30 and J usage is TRBJ2-5; TRBD2 agrees at 7 bases. The CDR3 length is 12 residues. Germline trimming cut 1 base from V and 4 bases from J; bases unmatched to any gene: 0. Germline lookup yields CDR1 GTSNPN and CDR2 SVGIG (reference sequence). The CDR3 region has the DNA TGTGCCTGGAGTGCTAGCGGAGAGACCCAGTACTTC. Protein product: CAWSASGETQYF.

This clonotype showed up just a few times. J is TRBJ1-6 and V is TRBV7-9; unclear D gene. With 5 bases removed from V and 0 bases from J, the gap between germline ends came to 8 bases. There are 15 residues in the CDR3. CDR1 SEHNR and CDR2 FQNEAQ come from the germline V gene (reference sequence). CDR3 residues: CASSPDSSYNSPLHF. In DNA form, the CDR3 reads TGTGCCAGCAGCCCCGATAGCTCCTATAATTCACCCCTCCACTTT.

This clonotype was recorded at least ten times. The chain is built from TRBV20-1 and TRBJ2-3, with no clear D. With 3 bases removed from V and 0 bases from J, the gap between germline ends came to 7 bases. This CDR3 region has 13 residues. The germline V gene encodes CDR1 DFQATT and CDR2 SNEGSKA (reference sequence). The CDR3 bases are TGCAGTGCTAGGCGACTTAGCACAGATACGCAGTATTTT. This sequence encodes CSARRLSTDTQYF.

The DNA of the CDR3 is TGCAGTGCTAGAGAATCTGGACACAAAGGCTTCAATCAGCCCCAGCATTTT. This gives the protein CSARESGHKGFNQPQHF. The genes are TRBV20-1 and TRBJ1-5; D may be TRBD1 (5 bases). The CDR3 has 17 residues. Looked up from germline, CDR1 is DFQATT and CDR2 is SNEGSKA (reference sequence). Deletions cut 0 bases from V and 3 bases from J, with 18 bases between.

The gene calls are TRBV20-1 and TRBJ2-6; no reliable D call. The CDR3 runs to 14 residues. Trimming took off 6 bases at V and 0 bases at J, with 9 bases between the two ends. Germline-derived CDR1 and CDR2 are DFQATT and SNEGSKA (reference sequence). CDR3 nucleotides: TGCAGTGCCCCTTTGACCTCTGGGGCCAACGTCCTGACTTTC. This encodes CSAPLTSGANVLTF.

This chain joins TRBV10-3 and TRBJ2-5; D perhaps matches TRBD2 (5 bases). Germline CDR1 ENHRY, CDR2 SYGVKD. The CDR3 covers 12 residues. Trimming shortened V by 4 bases and J by 3 bases, and 6 bases separated the two germline ends. The CDR3: CAISGAEETQYF. CDR3 in DNA: TGTGCCATCAGTGGAGCGGAAGAGACCCAGTACTTC.

Only a few counts were recorded for this clonotype. V is TRBV4-3 and J is TRBJ1-1, with no clear D. Germline CDR1 and CDR2: LGHNA and YSLEER. The CDR3 contains 14 residues. V lost 4 bases and J lost 5, with 14 bases in between. Written as DNA, the CDR3 is TGCGCCAGCAGCCCTGCCGACCAGAGAACTGAAGCTTTCTTT. Translated: CASSPADQRTEAFF.

The chain joins TRBV28 to TRBJ1-5; 7 bases match TRBD1. V shed 2 bases and J 6 bases; nucleotides not matched to a gene: 4. The CDR3 length is 14 residues. Germline V gene sequence: CDR1 MDHEN, CDR2 SYDVKM. The CDR3 sequence: CASSLGQAAQPQHF. The CDR3 DNA reads TGTGCCAGCAGTTTAGGACAGGCGGCTCAGCCCCAGCATTTT.

The chain joins TRBV6-5 to TRBJ2-2; 13 nucleotides agree with TRBD2. Per germline, CDR1 MNHEY and CDR2 SVGAGI. The ends lost 5 bases at V and 4 bases at J; junction bases unmatched: 13. CDR3 length equals 19 residues. The chain's CDR3 is CASSERLAGGLRGTGELFF. The CDR3 DNA follows: TGTGCCAGCAGTGAAAGACTAGCGGGAGGCTTGCGGGGCACCGGGGAGCTGTTTTTT.

The gene calls are TRBV6-5 and TRBJ1-5; D uncertain. The V gene's germline CDR1 is MNHEY and CDR2 SVGAGI. With 0 bases removed from V and 10 bases from J, the gap between germline ends came to 10 bases. The CDR3 covers 13 residues. Here the CDR3 DNA reads TGTGCCAGCAGTTACTCCGACCTCGGACCCCAGCATTTT. This encodes CASSYSDLGPQHF.

Concerning this clonotype itself: A much larger clone lies a single base off, so this may be a read error. The V call is TRBV12-3 or TRBV12-4, the J call TRBJ1-1; TRBD1 is a possible D gene (6 bases). The CDR3 consists of 13 residues. The CDR3 DNA sequence: TGTGCCAGCAGTTTCTTCAGGGGCACTGAAGCTTACTTT. This codes for CASSFFRGTEAYF.

The chain employs TRBV7-9 and TRBJ2-2; maybe TRBD2 (6 bases). The V gene's germline CDR1 is SEHNR and CDR2 FQNEAQ (reference sequence). Trimming cost V 5 bases and J 1 base, with 14 bases left between them. The CDR3 is made up of 16 amino acids. The CDR3 region has the DNA TGTGCCAGCAGCCCTTTCGGAGGGCTGAACACCGGGGAGCTGTTTTTT. Translating gives CASSPFGGLNTGELFF.

This chain links TRBV6-8 with TRBJ2-1; D is ambiguous. Germline CDR1 is MNHGY and CDR2 is SAAAGT. The CDR3 is made up of 12 amino acids. DNA of the CDR3: TGTGCGAGCGCTTATCATTCCAATGAGCAGTTCTTC. Protein: CASAYHSNEQFF.

This clonotype was picked up a small number of times. V gene TRBV7-2 combines with J gene TRBJ1-5; D unresolved. The CDR3 length is 15 residues. Deletions cut 1 base from V and 2 bases from J, with 9 bases between. Germline CDR1 SGHTA, CDR2 FQGNSA. The CDR3 coding sequence is TGTGCCAGCAGCTTAGTGGCGGCAGGCAATCAGCCCCAGCATTTT. It codes for CASSLVAAGNQPQHF. Drawing the rest from reference TRBV7-2 and TRBJ1-5, the complete variable domain is GAGVSQSPSNKVTEKGKDVELRCDPISGHTALYWYRQSLGQGLEFLIYFQGNSAPDKSGLPSDRFSAERTGGSVSTLTIQRTQQEDSAVYLCASSLVAAGNQPQHFGDGTRLSIL.

This clonotype was counted only a few times. The rearrangement uses TRBV27 and TRBJ1-1, with TRBD1 matching 7 bases. Germline CDR1 MNHEY, CDR2 SMNVEV (reference sequence). The CDR3 runs 13 residues. The V gene end was trimmed by 7 bases and the J gene end by 4 bases; junction bases not matched to a gene: 6. CDR3 in DNA: TGTGCCAGCACCACGACAGGGAGCACTGAAGCTTTCTTT. It is translated as CASTTTGSTEAFF.

The rearrangement uses TRBV12-3 or TRBV12-4 and TRBJ1-1, with 7 bases matching TRBD1. The CDR3 has 14 residues. V trimming: 3 bases; J trimming: 6 bases; junction bases outside the gene matches: 7. CDR3 protein: CASSFAGGKPEAFF. The DNA for the CDR3 is TGTGCCAGCAGTTTTGCAGGGGGGAAGCCTGAAGCTTTCTTT.

The chain employs TRBV6-2 or TRBV6-3 and TRBJ1-2, with a possible D match to TRBD1 (5 bases). Deletions cut 6 bases from V and 4 bases from J, with 18 bases between. Germline V gene sequence: CDR1 MNHEY, CDR2 SVGEGT. CDR3 length: 15 amino acids. This CDR3 reads CASSRWDGYSYGYTF. The CDR3 DNA reads TGTGCCAGCAGCCGGTGGGACGGATATTCCTATGGCTACACCTTC.

Ten or more counts support this clonotype. The chain employs TRBV29-1 and TRBJ1-2; 7 bases line up with TRBD1. Per the germline V gene, CDR1 is SQVTM and CDR2 is ANQGSEA. J lost 4 bases, V lost 8 bases, and 13 bases had no gene match. The CDR3 spans 14 residues. The DNA for the CDR3 is TGCAGCTTCTCAGGCAGGGGGAGTAGCTATGGCTACACCTTC. This sequence encodes CSFSGRGSSYGYTF.

The genes are TRBV6-1 and TRBJ1-3; tentatively, D is TRBD1 (5 bases). V was trimmed by 1 base and J by 0 bases, leaving 19 bases between them. The CDR3 runs to 19 residues. From germline, CDR1 is MNHNS and CDR2 SASEGT. Here the CDR3 reads CASSEEEEDIYSSGNTIYF. CDR3 coding DNA: TGTGCCAGCAGTGAAGAAGAAGAGGACATCTACAGCTCTGGAAACACCATATATTTT.

The chain carries TRBV5-1 and TRBJ1-1; maybe TRBD1 (6 bases). Germline V CDR1 and CDR2: SGHRS, YFSETQ. V lost 0 bases and J lost 6, with 15 bases in between. The CDR3 totals 15 residues. Here the CDR3 DNA reads TGCGCCAGCAGCTTGGATGGGGGGCGCGACGCTGAAGCTTTCTTT. Translating gives CASSLDGGRDAEAFF.

This clonotype showed up many times. J is TRBJ1-3 and V is TRBV6-5, with a possible D match to TRBD1 (6 bases). Between the trimmed V and J ends, which lost 4 bases and 0 bases, there was a span of 16 bases. This CDR3 spans 17 amino acids. Germline CDR1 reads MNHEY; CDR2 reads SVGAGI. CDR3 residues: CASSSLGQRNSGNTIYF. The CDR3 DNA reads TGTGCCAGCAGTTCCCTCGGACAGCGCAACTCTGGAAACACCATATATTTT.